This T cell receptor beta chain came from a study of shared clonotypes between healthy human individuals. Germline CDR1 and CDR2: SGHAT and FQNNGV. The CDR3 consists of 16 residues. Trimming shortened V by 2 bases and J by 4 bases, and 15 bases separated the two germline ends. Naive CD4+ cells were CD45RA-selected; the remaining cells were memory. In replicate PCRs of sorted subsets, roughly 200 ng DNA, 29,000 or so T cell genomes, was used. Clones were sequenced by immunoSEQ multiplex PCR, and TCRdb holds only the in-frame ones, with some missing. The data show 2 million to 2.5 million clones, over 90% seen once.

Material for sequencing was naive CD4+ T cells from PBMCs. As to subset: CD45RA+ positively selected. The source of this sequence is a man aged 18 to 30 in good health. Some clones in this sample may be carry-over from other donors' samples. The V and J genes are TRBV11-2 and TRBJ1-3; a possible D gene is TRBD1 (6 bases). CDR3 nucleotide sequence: TGTGCCAGCAGCTTATACGCGGGGGCTAGGGGAAACACCATATATTTT. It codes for CASSLYAGARGNTIYF.